Listed below are T cell receptor beta chains from one sample, sequenced in a study of cytomegalovirus exposure and HLA in healthy donors. Only in-frame clones appear in the TCRdb table, and some are missing; sequencing was by immunoSEQ multiplex PCR. The sample comprises 150,000 to 200,000 clones, approximately 72% of which are singletons, and roughly 2% rests with the top ten. Specimen: PBMCs. These TCRs come from a female donor in good health and CMV-seronegative. The conserved cysteine and the conserved F or W are not part of the CDR3 here. The order of the fields is V gene, J gene, clone size, CDR3 protein. The size entry is marked missing in some rows and otherwise reads once, few, many or a size class.

>TRBV30|TRBJ2-7|.
AWNGGRGHEQY
>TRBV9|TRBJ1-5|.
ASSVEGTDQPQH
>TRBV5-5|TRBJ1-3|.
ASSLGQGSIY
>TRBV5-1|TRBJ1-4|.
ASSLMEGANEKLF
>TRBV10-2|TRBJ1-1|.
ASSLSGTEAF
>TRBV5-6|TRBJ2-5|few
ASSLAGTSGAKGETQY
>TRBV25-1|TRBJ2-4|.
ASSGSRTGNIQY
>TRBV5-1|TRBJ1-1|.
ASSLVISVRGAEDTEAF
>TRBV30|TRBJ1-5|.
AWSVEGLTQPQH
>TRBV19|TRBJ1-3|.
ASSIRLSGNTIY
>TRBV4-1|TRBJ2-7|once
ASSAGPGANEQY
>TRBV2|TRBJ2-5|.
ASSGLAGGTQY
>TRBV6-1|TRBJ1-4|.
ASSVNRDIEKLF
>TRBV2|TRBJ2-1|few
ASSPQGGNNYNEQF
>TRBV6-1|TRBJ2-3|.
ASSRGRNVDTQY